This T cell receptor beta chain appears in the sequencing data of a study of shared clonotypes between healthy human individuals. Study-level information: CD8 memory received one plate per donor, CD8 naive two, CD4 memory three and CD4 naive three.

Some 30,000 T cell genomes, or roughly 180 ng DNA, went into the sorted-subset replicate PCRs. This table comes from immunoSEQ multiplex PCR, and its TCRdb copy is limited to in-frame clones, with some not included. In the table there are roughly 2.4 million clones, approximately 94% of which are singletons. Germline V gene sequence: CDR1 MGHRA, CDR2 YSYEKL. The V and J ends lost 0 bases and 0 bases respectively, with 10 bases between them. The CDR3 contains 16 residues. The source of this sequence is a man between 18 and 29 years old in good health. The chain uses TRBV4-1 and TRBJ2-3; D remains ambiguous. Sequencing used naive CD4+ T cells sorted from blood. The subset: CD45RA+ positively selected. CDR3 protein: CASSQDIKGSTDTQYF. The CDR3 region has the DNA TGCGCCAGCAGCCAAGATATCAAGGGTAGCACAGATACGCAGTATTTT.